The clone carrying this TCR beta chain was seen only a few times. Its antigen is as yet unknown. CDR3 length equals 14 residues. Trimming cost V 7 bases and J 4 bases, with 14 bases left between them. Template switching introduced a universal primer site, and the cDNA bore unique molecular identifiers. TCRdb re-analysed the 5' RACE reads in MiXCR, keeping a single row per CDR3 protein. The repertoire has hundreds of thousands of distinct CDR3 sequences, roughly an eighth of them found once; the top ten carry 1.5% to 2%. This sample was included in a study of identical twins. General study points: Cross-sectional statistics underpinned the conclusions; the same donors were not followed. Because invariant MAIT and iNKT cells could be present, zero-insertion analyses could be partly confounded.

The same specimen was also included in a second study, on yellow fever vaccine responses in identical twins.

The receptor comes from a young woman in good health. Sequencing was carried out using PBMCs. V gene TRBV12-3 or TRBV12-4 combines with J gene TRBJ1-5; D call uncertain. The CDR3 DNA reads as TGTGCCAGCACCAAGAACAGTGAGAATCAGCCCCAGCATTTT. This encodes CASTKNSENQPQHF.